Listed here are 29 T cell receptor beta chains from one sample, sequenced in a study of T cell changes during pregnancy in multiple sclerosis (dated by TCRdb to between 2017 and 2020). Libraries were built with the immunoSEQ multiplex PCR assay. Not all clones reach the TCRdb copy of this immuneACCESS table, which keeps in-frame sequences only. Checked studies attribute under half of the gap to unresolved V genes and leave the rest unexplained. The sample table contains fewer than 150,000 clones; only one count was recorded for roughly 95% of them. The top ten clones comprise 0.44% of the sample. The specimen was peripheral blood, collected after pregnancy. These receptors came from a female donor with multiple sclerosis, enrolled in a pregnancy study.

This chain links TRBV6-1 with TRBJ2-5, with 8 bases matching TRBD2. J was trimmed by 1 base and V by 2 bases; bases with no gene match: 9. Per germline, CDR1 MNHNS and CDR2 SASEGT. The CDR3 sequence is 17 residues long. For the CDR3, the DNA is TGTGCCAGCAGTGAACGGGAGGGGGGGTTCGGCCAAGAGACCCAGTACTTC. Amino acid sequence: CASSEREGGFGQETQYF.

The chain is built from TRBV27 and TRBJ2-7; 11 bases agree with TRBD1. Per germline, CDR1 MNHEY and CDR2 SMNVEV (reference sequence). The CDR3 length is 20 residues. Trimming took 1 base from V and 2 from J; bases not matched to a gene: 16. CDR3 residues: CASSLYSGTGGSVRTYEQYF. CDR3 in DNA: TGTGCCAGCAGTTTATACTCCGGGACAGGGGGTTCGGTTCGGACCTACGAGCAGTACTTC.

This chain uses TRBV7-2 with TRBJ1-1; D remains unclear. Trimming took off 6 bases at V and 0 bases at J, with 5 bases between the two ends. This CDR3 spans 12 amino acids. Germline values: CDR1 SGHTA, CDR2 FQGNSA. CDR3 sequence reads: CASRFMNTEAFF. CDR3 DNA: TGTGCCAGCAGGTTTATGAACACTGAAGCTTTCTTT.

This CDR3 is CASGGQDYQPQHF. In DNA form, the CDR3 reads TGTGCCAGCGGGGGACAGGACTATCAGCCCCAGCATTTT. The gene calls are TRBV6-5 and TRBJ1-5; 8 bases map to TRBD1. The CDR3 consists of 13 residues. J lost 5 bases, V lost 8 bases, and 5 bases had no gene match. Germline loops: CDR1 MNHEY, CDR2 SVGAGI.

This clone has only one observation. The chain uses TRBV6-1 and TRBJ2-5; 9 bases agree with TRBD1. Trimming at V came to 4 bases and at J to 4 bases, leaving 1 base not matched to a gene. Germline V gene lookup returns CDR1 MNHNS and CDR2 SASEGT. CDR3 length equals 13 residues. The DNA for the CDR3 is TGTGCCAGCAGTGCGACAGGGGGAGAGACCCAGTACTTC. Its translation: CASSATGGETQYF.

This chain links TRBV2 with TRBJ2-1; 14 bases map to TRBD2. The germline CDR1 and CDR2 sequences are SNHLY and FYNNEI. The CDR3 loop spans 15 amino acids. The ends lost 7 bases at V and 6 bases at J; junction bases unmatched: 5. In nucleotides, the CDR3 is TGTGCCAGCATGTTGACTAGCGGGAGGGCCAATGAGCAGTTCTTC. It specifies CASMLTSGRANEQFF.

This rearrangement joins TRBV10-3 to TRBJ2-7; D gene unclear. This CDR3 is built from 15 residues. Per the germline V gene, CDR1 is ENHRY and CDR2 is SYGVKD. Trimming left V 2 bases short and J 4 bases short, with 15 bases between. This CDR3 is CAISEGMRKMYEQYF. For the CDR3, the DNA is TGTGCCATCAGTGAGGGAATGAGGAAGATGTACGAGCAGTACTTC.

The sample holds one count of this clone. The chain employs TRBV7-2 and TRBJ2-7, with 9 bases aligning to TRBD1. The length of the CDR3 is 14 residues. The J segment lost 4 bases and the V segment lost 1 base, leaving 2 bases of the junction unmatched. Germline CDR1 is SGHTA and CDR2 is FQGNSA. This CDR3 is CASSLVGQGYEQYF. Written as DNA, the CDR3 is TGTGCCAGCAGCTTAGTCGGACAGGGGTACGAGCAGTACTTC.

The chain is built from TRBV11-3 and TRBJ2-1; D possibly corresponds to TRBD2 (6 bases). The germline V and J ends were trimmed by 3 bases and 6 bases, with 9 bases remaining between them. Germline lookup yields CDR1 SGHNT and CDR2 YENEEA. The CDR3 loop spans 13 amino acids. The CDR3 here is CASSFGGSNEQFF. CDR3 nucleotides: TGTGCCAGCAGCTTCGGAGGGAGCAATGAGCAGTTCTTC.

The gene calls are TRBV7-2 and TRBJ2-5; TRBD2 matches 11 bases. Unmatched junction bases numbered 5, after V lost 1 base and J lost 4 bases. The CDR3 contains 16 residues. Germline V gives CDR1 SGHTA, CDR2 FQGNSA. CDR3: CASSLVPSGRIETQYF. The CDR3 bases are TGTGCCAGCAGCTTAGTCCCTAGCGGGAGGATAGAGACCCAGTACTTC.

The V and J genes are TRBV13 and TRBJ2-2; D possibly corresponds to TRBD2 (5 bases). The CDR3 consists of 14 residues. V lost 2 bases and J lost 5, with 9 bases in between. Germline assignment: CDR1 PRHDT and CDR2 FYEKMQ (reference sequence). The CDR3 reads CASSLWGETGELFF. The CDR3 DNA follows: TGTGCCAGCAGCTTATGGGGAGAAACCGGGGAGCTGTTTTTT.

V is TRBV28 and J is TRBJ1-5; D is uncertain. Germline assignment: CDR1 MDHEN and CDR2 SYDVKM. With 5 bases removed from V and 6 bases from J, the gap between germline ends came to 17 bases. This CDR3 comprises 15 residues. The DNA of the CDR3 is TGTGCCAGCAGTCCCGGGTCCCTGGCGGGTCAGCCCCAGCATTTT. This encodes CASSPGSLAGQPQHF.

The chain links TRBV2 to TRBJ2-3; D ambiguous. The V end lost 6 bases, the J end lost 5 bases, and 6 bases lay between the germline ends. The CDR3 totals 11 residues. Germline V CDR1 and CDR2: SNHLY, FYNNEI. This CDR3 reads CASRLRDTQYF. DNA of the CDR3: TGTGCCAGCAGACTCCGAGATACGCAGTATTTT.

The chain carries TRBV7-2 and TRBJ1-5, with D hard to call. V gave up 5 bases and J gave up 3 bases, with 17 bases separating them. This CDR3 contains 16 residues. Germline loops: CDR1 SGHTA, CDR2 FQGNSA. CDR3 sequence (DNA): TGTGCCAGCAGCCCAACCGGGAGGCTACCCAATCAGCCCCAGCATTTT. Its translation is CASSPTGRLPNQPQHF. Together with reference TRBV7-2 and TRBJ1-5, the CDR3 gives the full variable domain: GAGVSQSPSNKVTEKGKDVELRCDPISGHTALYWYRQSLGQGLEFLIYFQGNSAPDKSGLPSDRFSAERTGGSVSTLTIQRTQQEDSAVYLCASSPTGRLPNQPQHFGDGTRLSIL.

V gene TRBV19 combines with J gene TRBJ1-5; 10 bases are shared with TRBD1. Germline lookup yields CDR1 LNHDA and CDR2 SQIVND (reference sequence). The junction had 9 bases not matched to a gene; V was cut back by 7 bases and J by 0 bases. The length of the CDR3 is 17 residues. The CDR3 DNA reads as TGTGCCAGTAATTCGGACAGGGGGGGATATAGCAATCAGCCCCAGCATTTT. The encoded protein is CASNSDRGGYSNQPQHF.

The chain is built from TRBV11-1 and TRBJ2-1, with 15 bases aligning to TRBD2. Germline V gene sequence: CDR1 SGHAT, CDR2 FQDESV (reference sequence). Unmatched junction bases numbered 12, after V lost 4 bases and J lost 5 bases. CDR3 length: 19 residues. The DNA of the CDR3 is TGTGCCAGCAGCTCCCCATGGGGACTAGCGGGAGGAGGGGACAATGAGCAGTTCTTC. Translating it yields CASSSPWGLAGGGDNEQFF.

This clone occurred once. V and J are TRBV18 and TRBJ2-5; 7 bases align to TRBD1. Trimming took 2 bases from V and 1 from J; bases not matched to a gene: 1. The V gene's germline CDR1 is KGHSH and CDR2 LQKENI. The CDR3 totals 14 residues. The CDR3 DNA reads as TGTGCCAGCTCACCAGACAGGGCCCAAGAGACCCAGTACTTC. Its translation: CASSPDRAQETQYF.

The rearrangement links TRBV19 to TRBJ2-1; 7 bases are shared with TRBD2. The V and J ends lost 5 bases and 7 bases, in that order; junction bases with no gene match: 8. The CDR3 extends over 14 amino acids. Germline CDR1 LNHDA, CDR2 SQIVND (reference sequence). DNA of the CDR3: TGTGCCAGTAGTTACAATCCCGGGGGGAATGAGCAGTTCTTC. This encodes CASSYNPGGNEQFF.

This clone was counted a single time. In DNA form, the CDR3 reads TGTGCCAGTAGTATTCGACCGGGACAGGGCTCGTCCTACTCCACAGATACGCAGTATTTT. This translates into CASSIRPGQGSSYSTDTQYF. V usage is TRBV19 and J usage is TRBJ2-3; 9 bases line up with TRBD1. CDR3 size: 20 residues. With V trimmed by 3 bases and J by 2 bases, 18 bases remained unmatched. The germline CDR1 and CDR2 sequences are LNHDA and SQIVND (reference sequence).

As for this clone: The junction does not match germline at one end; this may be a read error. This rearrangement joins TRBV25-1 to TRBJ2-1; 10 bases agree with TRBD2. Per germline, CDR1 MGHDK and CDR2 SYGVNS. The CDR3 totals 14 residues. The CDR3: CASSERLAGGTSIF. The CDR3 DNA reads TGTGCCAGCAGTGAACGATTAGCGGGGGGTACTTCCATCTTC.

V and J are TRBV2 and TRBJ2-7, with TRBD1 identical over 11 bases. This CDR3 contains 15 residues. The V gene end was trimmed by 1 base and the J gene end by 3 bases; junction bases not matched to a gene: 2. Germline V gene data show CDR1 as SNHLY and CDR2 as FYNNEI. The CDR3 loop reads CASSEGTGGFYEQYF. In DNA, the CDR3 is TGTGCCAGCAGTGAAGGGACAGGGGGCTTCTACGAGCAGTACTTC.

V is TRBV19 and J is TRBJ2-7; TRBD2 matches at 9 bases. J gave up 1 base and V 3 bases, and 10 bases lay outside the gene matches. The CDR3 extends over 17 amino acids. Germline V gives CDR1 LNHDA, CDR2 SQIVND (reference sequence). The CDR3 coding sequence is TGTGCCAGTAGTATTCAGGTTAGCGGGAGTTTATCCTACGAGCAGTACTTC. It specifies CASSIQVSGSLSYEQYF.

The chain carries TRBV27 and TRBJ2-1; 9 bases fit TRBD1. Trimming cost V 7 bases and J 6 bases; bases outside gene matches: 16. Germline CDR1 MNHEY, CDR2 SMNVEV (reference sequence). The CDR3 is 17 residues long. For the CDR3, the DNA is TGTGCCAGCAACTCGAGGGGCCCGGGACAGGGAACCAATGAGCAGTTCTTC. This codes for CASNSRGPGQGTNEQFF.

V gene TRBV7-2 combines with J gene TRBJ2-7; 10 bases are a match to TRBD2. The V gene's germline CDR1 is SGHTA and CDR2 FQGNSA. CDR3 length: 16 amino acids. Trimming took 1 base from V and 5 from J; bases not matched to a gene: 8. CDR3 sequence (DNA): TGTGCCAGCAGCTTAGAGGGAGCGGGAGGGCTAAACGAGCAGTACTTC. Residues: CASSLEGAGGLNEQYF.

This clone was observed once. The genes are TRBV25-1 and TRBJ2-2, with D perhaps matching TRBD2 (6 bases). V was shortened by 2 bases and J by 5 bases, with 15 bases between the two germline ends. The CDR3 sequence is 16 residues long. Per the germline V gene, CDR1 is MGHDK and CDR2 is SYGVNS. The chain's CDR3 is CASSELLGGVTGELFF. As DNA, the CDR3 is TGTGCCAGCAGTGAACTTTTAGGCGGGGTTACCGGGGAGCTGTTTTTT.

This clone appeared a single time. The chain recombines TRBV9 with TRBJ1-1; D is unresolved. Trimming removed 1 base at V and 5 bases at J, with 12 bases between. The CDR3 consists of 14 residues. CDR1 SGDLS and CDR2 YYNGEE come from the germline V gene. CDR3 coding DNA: TGTGCCAGCAGCGTAAGGGAAGGGAGAACTGAAGCTTTCTTT. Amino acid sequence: CASSVREGRTEAFF.

The CDR3, as DNA: TGTGCCAGCAGCCAAGCAGGGGCTGGAAACACCATATATTTT. The encoded protein is CASSQAGAGNTIYF. The V call is TRBV4-2, the J call TRBJ1-3, with TRBD1 as a possible D gene (6 bases). Germline lookup yields CDR1 LGHNA and CDR2 YNFKEQ. The V end lost 1 base, the J end lost 2 bases, and 6 bases lay between the germline ends. The CDR3 loop spans 14 amino acids.

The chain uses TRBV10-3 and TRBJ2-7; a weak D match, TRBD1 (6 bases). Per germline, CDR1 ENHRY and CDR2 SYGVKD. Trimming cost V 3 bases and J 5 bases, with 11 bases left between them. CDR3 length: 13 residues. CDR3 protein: CAISDRGSHEQYF. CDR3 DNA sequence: TGTGCCATCAGTGACAGGGGTTCGCACGAGCAGTACTTC.

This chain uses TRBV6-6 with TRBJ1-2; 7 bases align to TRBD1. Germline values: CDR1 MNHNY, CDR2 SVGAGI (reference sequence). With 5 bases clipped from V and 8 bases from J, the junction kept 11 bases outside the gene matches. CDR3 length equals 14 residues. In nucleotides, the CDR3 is TGTGCCAGCAGTAGGGGACAGCTGTATGCCGGCTACACCTTC. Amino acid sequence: CASSRGQLYAGYTF.